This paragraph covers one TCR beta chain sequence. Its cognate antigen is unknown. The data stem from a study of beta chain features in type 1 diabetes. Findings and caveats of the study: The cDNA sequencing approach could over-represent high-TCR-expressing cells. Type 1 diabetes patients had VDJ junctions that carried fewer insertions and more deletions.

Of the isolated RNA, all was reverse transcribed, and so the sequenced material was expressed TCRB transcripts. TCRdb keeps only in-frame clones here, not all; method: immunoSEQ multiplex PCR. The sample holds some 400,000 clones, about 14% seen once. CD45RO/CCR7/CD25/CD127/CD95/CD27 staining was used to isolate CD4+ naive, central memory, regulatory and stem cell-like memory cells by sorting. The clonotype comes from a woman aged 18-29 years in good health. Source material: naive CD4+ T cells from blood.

DNA for the CDR3: TGTGCCAGCAGTTTGAGCAGGGCCACCGGGGAGCTGTTTTTT. Its protein product is CASSLSRATGELFF. The chain combines TRBV28 with TRBJ2-2; maybe TRBD1 (5 bases). V dropped 3 bases and J dropped 4 bases, with 9 bases sitting between them. This CDR3 is 14 amino acids long. The germline gives CDR1 MDHEN, CDR2 SYDVKM. Variable domain in full (rest from reference TRBV28 and TRBJ2-2): DVKVTQSSRYLVKRTGEKVFLECVQDMDHENMFWYRQDPGLGLRLIYFSYDVKMKEKGDIPEGYSVSREKKERFSLILESASTNQTSMYLCASSLSRATGELFFGEGSRLTVL.